This entry concerns a single TCR beta chain. Its recognized antigen is unknown. No clone much larger than this one lies a single base away; base qualities are absent. The CDR3 regions of human TCRbeta chains were analyzed by immunosequencing. From the authors' description of their analysis: TCRs in the repertoires were compared against a reference library of SARS-CoV-2-specific TCRs that had been generated with the MIRA antigen-specificity platform. Breadth was defined as the fraction of unique TCRs that were SARS-CoV-2-associated. Depth was defined as the fraction of total T cells that were SARS-CoV-2-associated. Using the MIRA data, each spike-specific TCR was assigned both to the spike region to which the TCR was reactive and to a CD4 or CD8 class. Log10-transformed breadth and depth values were compared by one-way ANOVA with Sidak's multiple comparisons tests. Imported from immuneACCESS, the table was reduced by TCRdb to in-frame sequences with V and J called. These copies leave out some clones; in studies compared against another copy, an unresolved V gene accounts for under half, and the cause of the remainder is not known. That table is the source of V, J and clone size, and D and trimming were worked out from the DNA. In all, the sample holds 150,000 or so clones, and roughly 90% of those were seen once. The ten largest clonotypes hold approximately 19% of the sample.

This record comes from a study of T cell responses to AZD1222 COVID-19 vaccine (TCRdb year 2021). Turning to the overall study: AZD1222 recipients with second doses at about 4 weeks or about 12 weeks were pooled, because spike-specific TCR depth and breadth did not differ between schedules. TCR sequencing covered more than 230 trial participants: approximately 200 given two doses of AZD1222 and some 25 given two doses of MenACWY control vaccine. Enrollment into the trials was organized by age into subgroups of 18-55, 56-69 and 70-plus years, and those subgroups contained about 160, 30 and 59 TCR-sequenced participants, respectively.

Reading the label with the study, this specimen's time point is: baseline before first vaccination. Vaccinee samples were obtained from the UK trials COV001 and COV002, which included a single-blind randomized controlled phase 2/3 trial of AZD1222 (ChAdOx1 nCoV-19) in healthy adults. For TCRbeta chain sequencing, PBMC samples from trial participants were taken at day 0 and at day 28 after the second dose. Overall study outcomes, separate from this receptor: The 56-69-year group was small, and its depth increase did not reach significance, likely because of low power. Conclusions about previously exposed vaccinees are limited because only 5 or 6 AZD1222 recipients were SARS-CoV-2 seropositive at baseline. Reportedly, close to half of the unique spike-specific TCRs recognized epitopes lying outside the regions that are mutated in the B.1.351 and B.1.1.7 variants. The vaccine-associated CD4 TCRs covered the entire spike protein, and the dominant responses fell in regions 160-218 and 743-854. Participants were mostly white British, with more females than males. The authors suggested clonal diversity may have been underestimated. Because no day 14 peak-response samples were available, repertoires were characterized only after the peak T cell response. Spike-specific TCR breadth and depth rose significantly after two AZD1222 doses compared with day 0 and with MenACWY recipients.

The starting material was peripheral blood, obtained on day 0 of AZD1222 vaccination. This clonotype originated in an adult in good health.

The CDR3 sequence is CASSLLADPYNEQFF. The DNA sequence is TGTGCCAGCAGCCTACTAGCGGACCCCTACAATGAGCAGTTCTTC. The V and J genes are TRBV7-9 and TRBJ2-1, with 8 bases matching TRBD2. Taken from cysteine to phenylalanine, the CDR3 has 15 residues. Only CDR3 DNA remains: 45 bases, in frame from the first base. V is cut back by 5 bases and J by 2 bases, with 5 bases in the junction unmatched. In the germline V gene (reference sequence), CDR1 corresponds to SEHNR and CDR2 to FQNEAQ. The reference TRBV7-9 and TRBJ2-1 proteins fill in what lies around the CDR3, so the full variable domain reads DTGVSQNPRHKITKRGQNVTFRCDPISEHNRLYWYRQTLGQGPEFLTYFQNEAQLEKSRLLSDRFSAERPKGSFSTLEIQRTEQGDSAMYLCASSLLADPYNEQFFGPGTRLTVL.